Below are 24 T cell receptor beta chains sequenced from a single sample in a study of T cells after posttransplantation cyclophosphamide. The table came from immunoSEQ multiplex PCR; TCRdb's copy has only in-frame clones and leaves some out. The sample shows approximately 39,000 clones, about three quarters of them seen only once. Busulfan-fludarabine conditioning, marrow transplant, and cyclophosphamide on days +3 and +4 were administered. The sample consisted of CD4+ T cells sorted from blood, taken 1,700 to 2,000 days after a stem cell transplant with posttransplant cyclophosphamide. The source of these receptors is a female patient in her 40s who received an allogeneic stem cell transplant from a related donor, was CMV-positive, and had no GVHD. The graft donor may be the source of some T cells.

The CDR3 DNA reads TGCGCCAGCAGCTTGGTCCCCGGGACTAGCGGAGCCACAGATACGCAGTATTTT. As protein: CASSLVPGTSGATDTQYF. The genes are TRBV5-1 and TRBJ2-3; TRBD2 aligns across 11 bases. In germline, CDR1 is SGHRS, CDR2 YFSETQ. The CDR3 spans 18 residues. With 0 bases clipped from V and 2 bases from J, the junction kept 8 bases outside the gene matches.

This clone was recorded a few times. The J gene is TRBJ2-7, the V gene TRBV18, with 8 bases that match TRBD1. The junction had 3 bases not matched to a gene; V was cut back by 3 bases and J by 2 bases. The CDR3 consists of 14 residues. Germline lookup yields CDR1 KGHSH and CDR2 LQKENI. The CDR3 region is CASSPTGDTYEQYF. The CDR3 bases are TGTGCCAGCTCACCGACAGGGGATACCTACGAGCAGTACTTC. The full variable domain, rest sourced from reference TRBV18 and TRBJ2-7, is NAGVMQNPRHLVRRRGQEARLRCSPMKGHSHVYWYRQLPEEGLKFMVYLQKENIIDESGMPKERFSAEFPKEGPSILRIQQVVRGDSAAYFCASSPTGDTYEQYFGPGTRLTVT.

This chain uses TRBV6-6 with TRBJ2-5; the match to TRBD2 covers 10 bases. Germline V lookup: CDR1 MNHNY, CDR2 SVGAGI (reference sequence). Trimming removed 5 bases from V and 7 bases from J; junction bases left unmatched: 7. The CDR3 is 14 residues long. CDR3 amino acids: CASSESSGGGTQYF. The CDR3 DNA reads as TGTGCCAGCAGTGAGTCTAGCGGGGGAGGGACCCAGTACTTC.

The rearrangement links TRBV9 to TRBJ2-2, with D perhaps TRBD1 (6 bases). Germline-derived CDR1 and CDR2 are SGDLS and YYNGEE. CDR3 length: 15 residues. The V gene lost 4 bases and the J gene lost 6 bases, with 16 bases spanning the gap. The CDR3: CASSPRTAWAGELFF. For the CDR3, the DNA is TGTGCCAGCAGCCCCCGGACAGCATGGGCCGGGGAGCTGTTTTTT.

The chain uses TRBV11-2 and TRBJ1-3; TRBD1 might be the D (5 bases). The CDR3 has 16 residues. Germline V gene data show CDR1 as SGHAT and CDR2 as FQNNGV. The V end was cut by 1 base, the J end by 2 bases, with 12 bases between. CDR3 residues: CASSLGIGEPGNTIYF. The CDR3 region has the DNA TGTGCCAGCAGCTTAGGAATAGGGGAACCTGGAAACACCATATATTTT.

The rearrangement uses TRBV7-3 and TRBJ2-7, with TRBD2 matching 7 bases. Germline CDR1 and CDR2: SGHTA and FQGTGA. The CDR3 spans 14 residues. Losses at the gene ends were 5 bases for V and 4 bases for J; bases not matched to a gene: 8. In DNA, the CDR3 is TGTGCCAGCAGCGCCCGACTAGCCCTTTACGAGCAGTACTTC. Its translation: CASSARLALYEQYF.

The gene calls are TRBV5-1 and TRBJ2-7, with 9 nucleotides matching TRBD1. The trim removed 0 bases at V and 2 bases at J, leaving 0 bases unmatched. Germline-derived CDR1 and CDR2 are SGHRS and YFSETQ. The CDR3 sequence is 14 residues long. CDR3 in amino acids: CASSLGQGAYEQYF. As DNA, the CDR3 is TGCGCCAGCAGCTTGGGACAGGGGGCCTACGAGCAGTACTTC.

This clone has a handful of counts. This chain joins TRBV27 and TRBJ1-1; the D is unclear. V lost 2 bases to trimming and J lost 1 base, with 5 bases between them. Per germline, CDR1 MNHEY and CDR2 SMNVEV (reference sequence). CDR3 size: 13 residues. CDR3 protein: CASSLPGNTEAFF. CDR3 bases: TGTGCCAGCAGTTTACCAGGGAACACTGAAGCTTTCTTT.

This clone has a single count. The chain combines TRBV28 with TRBJ2-5; possibly TRBD1 for D (6 bases). With 6 bases removed from V and 5 bases from J, the gap between germline ends came to 13 bases. Germline V gene sequence: CDR1 MDHEN, CDR2 SYDVKM. There are 13 residues in the CDR3. For the CDR3, the DNA is TGTGCCAGCAGATCGGGACAAGACGAGACCCAGTACTTC. It yields the protein CASRSGQDETQYF.

The J gene is TRBJ2-7, the V gene TRBV7-6, with D perhaps matching TRBD1 (6 bases). Looked up from germline, CDR1 is SGHVS and CDR2 is FNYEAQ. The CDR3 consists of 15 residues. The V end was cut by 2 bases, the J end by 3 bases, with 14 bases between. CDR3 amino acids: CASSLSGTTLYEQYF. The CDR3 nucleotides are TGTGCCAGCAGCTTATCCGGGACAACACTCTACGAGCAGTACTTC.

This chain joins TRBV5-1 and TRBJ1-6; 7 bases map to TRBD1. Per the germline V gene, CDR1 is SGHRS and CDR2 is YFSETQ. With 0 bases clipped from V and 8 bases from J, the junction kept 5 bases outside the gene matches. CDR3 length: 15 amino acids. For the CDR3, the DNA is TGCGCCAGCAGCTTGGCTGCAGGGGGGTATTCACCCCTCCACTTT. It specifies CASSLAAGGYSPLHF.

This chain links TRBV5-6 with TRBJ2-1; tentatively, D is TRBD2 (5 bases). The CDR3 runs 15 residues. Germline V gives CDR1 SGHDT, CDR2 YYEEEE. The V and J ends lost 7 bases and 12 bases respectively, with 26 bases between them. This CDR3 reads CASAERSDAPIGQFF. Written as DNA, the CDR3 is TGTGCCAGCGCCGAGCGGTCCGATGCACCAATCGGGCAGTTCTTC. Complete variable domain (other parts from reference TRBV5-6 and TRBJ2-1): DAGVTQSPTHLIKTRGQQVTLRCSPKSGHDTVSWYQQALGQGPQFIFQYYEEEERQRGNFPDRFSGHQFPNYSSELNVNALLLGDSALYLCASAERSDAPIGQFFGPGTRLTVL.

V is TRBV5-4 and J is TRBJ1-6, with a tentative D call TRBD1 (5 bases). This CDR3 is 15 amino acids long. Germline assignment: CDR1 SGHNT and CDR2 YYREEE (reference sequence). The V and J ends lost 5 bases and 0 bases respectively, with 9 bases between them. In nucleotides, the CDR3 is TGTGCCAGCAGACAGGAGAGCTCCTATAATTCACCCCTCCACTTT. Translated: CASRQESSYNSPLHF.

The chain couples TRBV4-1 to TRBJ2-1; the D gene is possibly TRBD2 (6 bases). Germline V CDR1 and CDR2: MGHRA, YSYEKL. This CDR3 is built from 17 residues. The V end lost 0 bases, the J end lost 6 bases, and 18 bases lay between the germline ends. CDR3 DNA sequence: TGCGCCAGCAGCCAAGATCTTCGCCGAATGGGAGGCAATGAGCAGTTCTTC. This gives the protein CASSQDLRRMGGNEQFF.

This rearrangement joins TRBV7-9 to TRBJ2-3, with 9 bases lining up with TRBD2. Per germline, CDR1 SEHNR and CDR2 FQNEAQ (reference sequence). The CDR3 length is 14 residues. With V trimmed by 4 bases and J by 1 base, 0 bases remained unmatched. The CDR3 sequence: CASSSSGGTDTQYF. CDR3 DNA: TGTGCCAGCAGCTCTAGCGGGGGCACAGATACGCAGTATTTT.

The CDR3 is CASSPRDVGNYGYTF. Written as DNA, the CDR3 is TGTGCCAGCTCACCGCGGGACGTCGGGAACTATGGCTACACCTTC. The chain recombines TRBV18 with TRBJ1-2; a weak D match, TRBD1 (5 bases). The CDR3 is made up of 15 amino acids. Germline CDR1 reads KGHSH; CDR2 reads LQKENI. Deletions cut 3 bases from V and 2 bases from J, with 13 bases between.

This rearrangement joins TRBV19 to TRBJ2-1, with 7 bases fitting TRBD1. The CDR3 spans 14 residues. Per the germline V gene, CDR1 is LNHDA and CDR2 is SQIVND (reference sequence). The V gene end was trimmed by 7 bases and the J gene end by 5 bases; junction bases not matched to a gene: 8. CDR3 in amino acids: CASTRGTDNNEQFF. The CDR3 nucleotides read TGTGCCAGTACAAGGGGGACAGACAACAATGAGCAGTTCTTC. The full variable domain, rest sourced from reference TRBV19 and TRBJ2-1, is DGGITQSPKYLFRKEGQNVTLSCEQNLNHDAMYWYRQDPGQGLRLIYYSQIVNDFQKGDIAEGYSVSREKKESFPLTVTSAQKNPTAFYLCASTRGTDNNEQFFGPGTRLTVL.

This chain joins TRBV11-2 and TRBJ2-1; no clear D. V lost 6 bases to trimming and J lost 0 bases, with 9 bases between them. The CDR3 length is 14 residues. CDR1 is SGHAT, CDR2 FQNNGV, per germline. The CDR3 sequence is CASSPLSSYNEQFF. CDR3 sequence (DNA): TGTGCCAGCAGTCCGCTAAGCTCCTACAATGAGCAGTTCTTC. The whole variable domain, remainder taken from reference TRBV11-2 and TRBJ2-1, is EAGVAQSPRYKIIEKRQSVAFWCNPISGHATLYWYQQILGQGPKLLIQFQNNGVVDDSQLPKDRFSAERLKGVDSTLKIQPAKLEDSAVYLCASSPLSSYNEQFFGPGTRLTVL.

The genes are TRBV2 and TRBJ2-6; D remains unclear. This CDR3 region has 15 residues. The germline V gene has CDR1 SNHLY and CDR2 FYNNEI. V gave up 3 bases and J gave up 1 base, with 7 bases separating them. CDR3 nucleotides: TGTGCCAGCAGTGAGAGAGGATCTGGGGCCAACGTCCTGACTTTC. It encodes CASSERGSGANVLTF. Supplemented by reference TRBV2 and TRBJ2-6, the full variable domain reads EPEVTQTPSHQVTQMGQEVILRCVPISNHLYFYWYRQILGQKVEFLVSFYNNEISEKSEIFDDQFSVERPDGSNFTLKIRSTKLEDSAMYFCASSERGSGANVLTFGAGSRLTVL.

The chain recombines TRBV18 with TRBJ1-2; D remains ambiguous. CDR1 KGHSH and CDR2 LQKENI come from the germline V gene. The CDR3 runs to 10 residues. Trimming removed 4 bases at V and 14 bases at J, with 11 bases between. CDR3 DNA sequence: TGTGCCAGCTCACGGCAGGTCAGTACCTTC. It is translated as CASSRQVSTF.

The rearrangement joins TRBV27 to TRBJ2-7, with 7 bases that match TRBD1. The CDR3 has 15 amino acids. J gave up 0 bases and V 7 bases, and 9 bases lay outside the gene matches. Germline CDR1 is MNHEY and CDR2 is SMNVEV (reference sequence). CDR3 in DNA: TGTGCCAGCAAACTCATCGGGACAGCCTCCTACGAGCAGTACTTC. Translation gives CASKLIGTASYEQYF.

The V call is TRBV7-2, the J call TRBJ2-7; 8 bases fit TRBD2. The CDR3 runs 17 residues. The germline V gene has CDR1 SGHTA and CDR2 FQGNSA. V dropped 5 bases and J dropped 1; count of bases not matched to a gene: 13. The CDR3 reads CASSALPSGRYSYEQYF. The CDR3 DNA reads TGTGCCAGCAGCGCCCTGCCTAGCGGGCGCTATTCCTACGAGCAGTACTTC.

The V gene is TRBV28, the J gene TRBJ2-7; TRBD1 agrees at 7 bases. Trimming removed 8 bases from V and 3 bases from J; junction bases left unmatched: 13. The length of the CDR3 is 15 residues. The germline gives CDR1 MDHEN, CDR2 SYDVKM. The DNA of the CDR3 is TGTGCCAGCGGTCAACGACAGGGCATGAGCTACGAGCAGTACTTC. This translates into CASGQRQGMSYEQYF.

This chain joins TRBV6-1 and TRBJ1-1; 9 positions agree with TRBD1. CDR1 is MNHNS and CDR2 is SASEGT in the germline V gene. The length of the CDR3 is 14 residues. Unmatched junction bases numbered 6, after V lost 3 bases and J lost 7 bases. For the CDR3, the DNA is TGTGCCAGCAGTGACCGACAGGGGGTTGTTGAAGCTTTCTTT. Translation: CASSDRQGVVEAFF.